This T cell receptor beta chain emerged from a study of T cell changes during pregnancy in multiple sclerosis. Trimming cost V 5 bases and J 5 bases; bases outside gene matches: 11. CDR1 ENHRY and CDR2 SYGVKD come from the germline V gene. The CDR3 contains 16 residues. TCRdb's copy holds only in-frame clones and misses some; the assay was immunoSEQ multiplex PCR. The profile covers tens of thousands of clones, with more than 85% appearing a single time and 1.2% taken by the ten largest. The material was peripheral blood, obtained after pregnancy. This TCR was recovered from a female donor in good health, enrolled as a control in a pregnancy study. This rearrangement joins TRBV10-3 to TRBJ2-3; 9 positions agree with TRBD2. CDR3 in amino acids: CAISPGGRGGGDTQYF. In DNA, the CDR3 is TGTGCCATCAGTCCCGGCGGGCGGGGGGGAGGAGATACGCAGTATTTT.